The clone carrying this T cell receptor beta chain was seen repeatedly, ten times or more. Germline assignment: CDR1 SQVTM and CDR2 ANQGSEA. V was pared by 0 bases and J by 2 bases, with 14 bases between. CDR3 length: 17 residues. Unique molecular identifiers tagged the TCRbeta library. MiXCR, applied by TCRdb to the PCR reads, yields one record per CDR3 protein. The sample has under 400,000 distinct CDR3 sequences, 23% seen once. The data originate from a study of T-cell reconstitution after alpha-beta-depleted transplantation in children. The TCR originated in a male patient aged 10 to 17 who had a stem cell transplant for acute lymphoblastic leukemia, so the T cells may come from the graft donor. Sequencing was performed on PBMCs, mostly from graft donor cells, taken 180 days after TCRalphabeta/CD19-depleted stem cell transplant. V is TRBV29-1 and J is TRBJ2-6; maybe TRBD1 (6 bases). CDR3 nucleotides: TGCAGCGTTGAAGATAGGGGCAGGGGCACTGGGGCCAACGTCCTGACTTTC. Translated, it gives CSVEDRGRGTGANVLTF.